A selection of T cell receptor beta chains follows, all from one sample in a study of beta chain features in type 1 diabetes. The table came from immunoSEQ multiplex PCR; TCRdb's copy has only in-frame clones and leaves some out. This sample has some 660,000 clones, with over 12% found just once. The sample was naive CD4+ T cells from blood. The receptor set was obtained from a man aged 18 to 35 with type 1 diabetes. Each CDR3 is given with its conserved first and last residue. The D gene is left open where the match is weak. Part of the rows lack a size; the others show once, few, many or a class for expanded clones.

TRBJ1-2 | - | - | TRBV2 | TGTGCCAGCAGTGCCCAACTGACAGGCCCTCGGGGCTACACCTTC | CASSAQLTGPRGYTF
TRBJ1-4 | TRBD1 | - | TRBV5-6 | TGTGCCAGCAGCGACCAGGGGGGCTCGAGAGAAAAACTGTTTTTT | CASSDQGGSREKLFF
TRBJ2-7 | TRBD2 | few | TRBV9 | TGTGCCAGCAGCGTAGAAGGGGACTACTACGAGCAGTACTTC | CASSVEGDYYEQYF
TRBJ2-7 | TRBD1 | few | TRBV28 | TGTGCCAGCACCGCTCGACAGGGCGACATTTACGAGCAGTACTTC | CASTARQGDIYEQYF
TRBJ2-3 | - | - | TRBV28 | TGTGCCAGCAGCTCACCGGGACTCCTAAGTAACACAGATACGCAGTATTTT | CASSSPGLLSNTDTQYF
TRBJ1-2 | - | - | TRBV7-2 | TGTGCCAGCAGCTTCGACAGGTACAGTGGCTACACCTTC | CASSFDRYSGYTF
TRBJ2-7 | TRBD2 | few | TRBV7-6 | TGTGCCAGCACCCTCGGACTAGCGGGAGGAGGTCGGGAGCAGTACTTC | CASTLGLAGGGREQYF
TRBJ2-5 | - | - | TRBV29-1 | TGCAGCGTTTGGGCGCAGGAGACCCAGTACTTC | CSVWAQETQYF
TRBJ2-7 | - | - | TRBV2 | TGTGCCAGCAGTTTCTGGCGAGGGGAGCAGTACTTC | CASSFWRGEQYF
TRBJ1-1 | TRBD1 | - | TRBV28 | TGTGCCAGCAGGGACCGGGACAGGGGGCGTCGGGAGACTGAAGCTTTCTTT | CASRDRDRGRRETEAFF
TRBJ2-4 | - | - | TRBV30 | TGTGCCTGGAGTGTCACCCCGGGACACCAGTACTTC | CAWSVTPGHQYF
TRBJ1-1 | - | - | TRBV15 | TGTGCCACCAGCAGCGCCACGCAGGGGAACACTGAAGCTTTCTTT | CATSSATQGNTEAFF
TRBJ1-5 | - | few | TRBV6-5 | TGTGCCAGCAGTCCCCGGGGGCGCCCAAATCAGCCCCAGCATTTT | CASSPRGRPNQPQHF
TRBJ1-2 | - | - | TRBV4-2 | TGTGCCAGCAGCCCCTGGCCTGAATATGGCTACACCTTC | CASSPWPEYGYTF
TRBJ2-7 | - | - | TRBV4-1 | TGCGCCAGCAGCTTACTGCGGGACAGAGTCTACGAGCAGTACTTC | CASSLLRDRVYEQYF
TRBJ2-3 | - | few | TRBV2 | TGTGCCAGCAGTGAAGAGGCAGATACGCAGTATTTT | CASSEEADTQYF
TRBJ2-2 | - | - | TRBV18 | TGTGCCAGCACTAACAGGAGGAGCACCGGGGAGCTGTTTTTT | CASTNRRSTGELFF
TRBJ2-1 | - | - | TRBV25-1 | TGTGCCAGCAGGAGGGAGGAAAGAGGGTGGTTCTTC | CASRREERGWFF
TRBJ2-2 | - | - | TRBV7-3 | TGTGCCAGCAGCCCCCGGGGGTCCGGGGAGCTGTTTTTT | CASSPRGSGELFF
TRBJ2-3 | TRBD2 | few | TRBV25-1 | TGTGCCAGCAGACGGGGGGGGCAGGGAGATACGCAGTATTTT | CASRRGGQGDTQYF
TRBJ2-3 | - | - | TRBV28 | TGTGCCAGCAGTTTATCGACTAGCACAGATACGCAGTATTTT | CASSLSTSTDTQYF
TRBJ2-7 | - | - | TRBV11-2 | TGTGCCACCGGAGGTTACGAGCAGTACTTC | CATGGYEQYF